Below, 32 T cell receptor beta chains from the same sample are listed, as sequenced in a study of blood T cells in healthy people across ages. A second 7 to 11 cycle PCR used barcoded and J-beta primers. TCRdb reprocessed the 5' RACE reads via MiXCR and lists one record per CDR3 protein. The sample has some 1,000,000 distinct CDR3 sequences, 20% to 25% seen once. In addition, the sample was reused for a study of T cells of mothers and their children.

The source material was blood. All receptors come from a girl aged 2 to 10 in good health.

This chain connects TRBV11-3 to TRBJ1-2, with TRBD1 matching over 9 bases. The ends lost 4 bases at V and 8 bases at J; junction bases unmatched: 8. The CDR3 has 14 amino acids. CDR1 and CDR2 (germline): SGHNT, YENEEA. The CDR3 sequence: CASSSRQGERGYTF. The CDR3 nucleotides read TGTGCCAGCAGCTCACGACAGGGGGAAAGAGGCTACACCTTC.

The table lists this clonotype with a few counts. V gene TRBV4-1 combines with J gene TRBJ2-2; 14 bases match TRBD2. Looked up from germline, CDR1 is MGHRA and CDR2 is YSYEKL. The J segment lost 4 bases and the V segment lost 4 bases, leaving 11 bases of the junction unmatched. There are 19 residues in the CDR3. The CDR3 region is CASSPLTSGRGASTGELFF. CDR3 bases: TGCGCCAGCAGCCCTTTGACTAGCGGGAGGGGGGCGAGCACCGGGGAGCTGTTTTTT.

V usage is TRBV20-1 and J usage is TRBJ2-1; perhaps TRBD2 as D (6 bases). This CDR3 comprises 14 residues. CDR1 is DFQATT, CDR2 SNEGSKA, per germline (reference sequence). V gave up 5 bases and J gave up 2 bases, with 13 bases separating them. CDR3 DNA sequence: TGCAGTGCTTCCGGGACTCATACCTACAATGAGCAGTTCTTC. Protein sequence: CSASGTHTYNEQFF.

The chain is built from TRBV5-1 and TRBJ2-1, with TRBD2 as a possible D gene (5 bases). This CDR3 has 14 residues. Germline V lookup: CDR1 SGHRS, CDR2 YFSETQ. Trimming cost V 0 bases and J 10 bases, with 14 bases left between them. The CDR3 protein is CASSLAGNFVEQFF. The CDR3 DNA reads as TGCGCCAGCAGCTTGGCCGGGAACTTCGTGGAGCAGTTCTTC. Combining the CDR3 with reference TRBV5-1 and TRBJ2-1 gives the whole variable domain KAGVTQTPRYLIKTRGQQVTLSCSPISGHRSVSWYQQTPGQGLQFLFEYFSETQRNKGNFPGRFSGRQFSNSRSEMNVSTLELGDSALYLCASSLAGNFVEQFFGPGTRLTVL.

This clonotype was picked up a small number of times. This chain uses TRBV4-3 with TRBJ2-3, with D hard to call. V was cut by 1 base and J by 1 base, with 15 bases left in between. The CDR3 length is 17 residues. The germline V gene encodes CDR1 LGHNA and CDR2 YSLEER. The CDR3 nucleotides read TGCGCCAGCAGCCAAGTACGGCTCGGAAGGGGCACAGATACGCAGTATTTT. It translates to CASSQVRLGRGTDTQYF.

The chain uses TRBV7-2 and TRBJ1-6; D unclear. The CDR3 sequence is 17 residues long. The V gene lost 2 bases and the J gene lost 10 bases, with 21 bases spanning the gap. The V gene's germline CDR1 is SGHTA and CDR2 FQGNSA. CDR3 DNA sequence: TGTGCCAGCAGCTTATCCCCAGGAGGCCCAGCCCCATCACCCCTCCACTTT. This codes for CASSLSPGGPAPSPLHF.

A remark on this clonotype: The junction and the germline gene differ at one end; a read error may be behind it. The rearrangement joins TRBV5-5 to TRBJ1-6, with D uncertain. CDR1 and CDR2 (germline): SGHKS, YYEKEE (reference sequence). The CDR3 sequence is 14 residues long. The CDR3 reads CASGLGSYNSPLHF. CDR3 in DNA: TGTGCCAGCGGCTTGGGGTCTTATAATTCACCTCTCCACTTT.

There are a few counts of this clonotype. The rearrangement links TRBV7-9 to TRBJ2-7; D is tentatively TRBD1 or TRBD2 (5 bases each). The CDR3 loop spans 15 amino acids. The V end was cut by 3 bases, the J end by 6 bases, with 18 bases between. The germline CDR1 and CDR2 sequences are SEHNR and FQNEAQ (reference sequence). The CDR3 here is CASSLVRDLALEQYF. CDR3 DNA: TGTGCCAGCAGCTTGGTACGGGACCTAGCACTCGAGCAGTACTTC.

This clonotype was observed a handful of times. The J gene is TRBJ2-5, the V gene TRBV11-2, with 7 bases aligning to TRBD1. Matching the DNA end better, TRBJ2-7 makes the J call doubtful. This CDR3 is built from 16 residues. Germline-derived CDR1 and CDR2 are SGHAT and FQNNGV. The CDR3, as DNA: TGTGCCAGCAGCTTACTCCCCTGGACAGGACCCTACGAGCAGTACTTC. The encoded protein is CASSLLPWTGPYEQYF.

This rearrangement joins TRBV15 to TRBJ2-2; D is unclear. V was cut by 0 bases and J by 8 bases, with 7 bases left in between. The CDR3 sequence is 13 residues long. Germline V gene sequence: CDR1 LNHNV, CDR2 YYDKDF (reference sequence). In nucleotides, the CDR3 is TGTGCCACCAGCAGAGATAGGTTTGGGGAGCTGTTTTTT. It is translated as CATSRDRFGELFF.

The CDR3 DNA is TGTGCCAGCACCTGGGTCAGAAATCATCCCTACACCTTC. Protein: CASTWVRNHPYTF. The chain recombines TRBV28 with TRBJ1-2; D unclear. V was trimmed by 7 bases and J by 10 bases, leaving 19 bases between them. Per the germline V gene, CDR1 is MDHEN and CDR2 is SYDVKM. The length of the CDR3 is 13 residues.

V usage is TRBV6-5 and J usage is TRBJ1-5; D not certain. V lost 5 bases to trimming and J lost 5 bases, with 13 bases between them. Germline V gene data show CDR1 as MNHEY and CDR2 as SVGAGI. CDR3 size: 14 residues. This CDR3 reads CASSPTEPYQPQHF. The CDR3, as DNA: TGTGCCAGCAGTCCGACGGAACCCTATCAGCCCCAGCATTTT.

The chain joins TRBV5-1 to TRBJ1-1; D might be TRBD1 (5 bases). CDR1 is SGHRS, CDR2 YFSETQ, per germline. CDR3 length equals 14 residues. The V and J ends lost 4 bases and 8 bases respectively, with 18 bases between them. DNA of the CDR3: TGCGCCAGCAGCCCGTCTTCGGGGGAAGCAGAAGCTTTCTTT. Protein sequence: CASSPSSGEAEAFF.

In its sample, this clonotype was seen a few times. The chain employs TRBV24-1 and TRBJ2-7; either TRBD1 or TRBD2 may fit D (5 bases each). The DNA end favors TRBJ2-1, so the J call may be wrong. The CDR3 spans 13 residues. Germline V lookup: CDR1 KGHDR, CDR2 SFDVKD. The CDR3 sequence: CATSDGASHEQFF. For the CDR3, the DNA is TGTGCCACCAGTGACGGGGCAAGCCATGAGCAGTTCTTC.

This clonotype has a handful of counts. CDR3 residues: CASSLGLGTGYNEQFF. The CDR3 region has the DNA TGTGCCAGCAGCTTAGGCCTGGGGACAGGTTACAATGAGCAGTTCTTC. J is TRBJ2-1 and V is TRBV7-9; 8 nucleotides align to TRBD1. V trimming: 1 base; J trimming: 4 bases; junction bases outside the gene matches: 6. There are 16 residues in the CDR3. CDR1 is SEHNR and CDR2 is FQNEAQ in the germline V gene (reference sequence). Full variable domain (rest looked up from reference TRBV7-9 and TRBJ2-1): DTGVSQNPRHKITKRGQNVTFRCDPISEHNRLYWYRQTLGQGPEFLTYFQNEAQLEKSRLLSDRFSAERPKGSFSTLEIQRTEQGDSAMYLCASSLGLGTGYNEQFFGPGTRLTVL.

This clonotype appeared once. The chain carries TRBV20-1 and TRBJ2-7; possible D gene TRBD2, 5 bases. Germline CDR1 reads DFQATT; CDR2 reads SNEGSKA (reference sequence). This CDR3 comprises 14 residues. V lost 3 bases and J lost 3, with 15 bases in between. For the CDR3, the DNA is TGCAGTGCTAGCGAGACGGGATTCTTCTACGAGCAGTACTTC. Its protein is CSASETGFFYEQYF.

This clonotype was detected once. V and J are TRBV4-1 and TRBJ2-5; no clear D gene. TRBJ2-1 explains the end of the DNA better; the J call may be wrong. The CDR3 has 16 amino acids. The germline V gene encodes CDR1 MGHRA and CDR2 YSYEKL. In DNA form, the CDR3 reads TGCGCCAGCAGCCAAGGTAACGGGCCCCTGTACGATGAGCAGTTCTTC. Protein: CASSQGNGPLYDEQFF.

This clonotype was counted only a few times. The chain links TRBV11-2 to TRBJ1-5; weak D call: TRBD1 (5 bases). The CDR3 contains 16 residues. The V and J ends lost 1 base and 1 base respectively, with 11 bases between them. Germline lookup yields CDR1 SGHAT and CDR2 FQNNGV. DNA of the CDR3: TGTGCCAGCAGCTTAGGGGTAAGGGACAGCAATCAGCCCCAGCATTTT. Translation gives CASSLGVRDSNQPQHF.

This clonotype appeared a few times. The rearrangement uses TRBV29-1 and TRBJ1-2; D ambiguous. The germline V gene has CDR1 SQVTM and CDR2 ANQGSEA. The CDR3 runs to 12 residues. Trimming pared 0 bases from V and 8 bases from J, leaving 10 bases between. This CDR3 is CSVEDGNPGYTF. The CDR3, as DNA: TGCAGCGTTGAAGATGGGAACCCCGGCTACACCTTC.

V is TRBV20-1 and J is TRBJ2-4, with TRBD1 matching over 8 bases. This CDR3 comprises 15 residues. The J segment lost 7 bases and the V segment lost 0 bases, leaving 8 bases of the junction unmatched. Germline loops: CDR1 DFQATT, CDR2 SNEGSKA (reference sequence). This CDR3 is CSARDHSAGGNIQYF. DNA for the CDR3: TGCAGTGCTAGAGATCATTCGGCAGGGGGCAACATTCAGTACTTC.

This chain links TRBV20-1 with TRBJ2-7; D is undetermined. The V gene lost 4 bases and the J gene lost 5 bases, with 0 bases spanning the gap. The CDR3 runs 8 residues. CDR1 is DFQATT and CDR2 is SNEGSKA in the germline V gene (reference sequence). In nucleotides, the CDR3 is TGCAGTGCTAACGAGCAGTACTTC. Its protein product is CSANEQYF.

The V and J genes are TRBV29-1 and TRBJ2-5; TRBD1 is a possible D gene (5 bases). V was pared by 7 bases and J by 1 base, with 10 bases between. Per the germline V gene, CDR1 is SQVTM and CDR2 is ANQGSEA. There are 12 residues in the CDR3. For the CDR3, the DNA is TGCAGCGCCCGACAGTCCCAAGAGACCCAGTACTTC. Translating gives CSARQSQETQYF. Complete variable domain (other parts from reference TRBV29-1 and TRBJ2-5): SAVISQKPSRDICQRGTSLTIQCQVDSQVTMMFWYRQQPGQSLTLIATANQGSEATYESGFVIDKFPISRPNLTFSTLTVSNMSPEDSSIYLCSARQSQETQYFGPGTRLLVL.

The J gene is TRBJ2-1, the V gene TRBV24-1; TRBD2 matches 7 bases. V was clipped by 1 base and J by 0 bases; unmatched bases: 2. In germline, CDR1 is KGHDR, CDR2 SFDVKD. The CDR3 contains 16 residues. In nucleotides, the CDR3 is TGTGCCACCAGTGATTTACGCGGGAGCTCCTACAATGAGCAGTTCTTC. Its protein is CATSDLRGSSYNEQFF.

The chain is built from TRBV4-1 and TRBJ2-5, with a weak D call TRBD2 (6 bases). V dropped 3 bases and J dropped 1 base, with 15 bases sitting between them. CDR3 size: 16 residues. Germline V gives CDR1 MGHRA, CDR2 YSYEKL. The CDR3: CASSQGTGLVQETQYF. The CDR3 DNA reads as TGCGCCAGCAGCCAGGGGACTGGGCTAGTCCAAGAGACCCAGTACTTC.

This clonotype has more than one count but fewer than ten. The V gene is TRBV2, the J gene TRBJ1-1; TRBD1 might be the D (5 bases). CDR1 SNHLY and CDR2 FYNNEI come from the germline V gene. The CDR3 contains 11 residues. Trimming shortened V by 7 bases and J by 4 bases, and 7 bases separated the two germline ends. The chain's CDR3 is CASMGGTEAFF. In nucleotides, the CDR3 is TGTGCCAGCATGGGGGGCACTGAAGCTTTCTTT. Based on the CDR3 plus reference TRBV2 and TRBJ1-1, the full variable domain is EPEVTQTPSHQVTQMGQEVILRCVPISNHLYFYWYRQILGQKVEFLVSFYNNEISEKSEIFDDQFSVERPDGSNFTLKIRSTKLEDSAMYFCASMGGTEAFFGQGTRLTVV.

This clonotype was counted a few times. This chain connects TRBV20-1 to TRBJ2-5; D remains unclear. V was trimmed by 3 bases and J by 5 bases, leaving 13 bases between them. The CDR3 has 13 residues. Per germline, CDR1 DFQATT and CDR2 SNEGSKA (reference sequence). The CDR3 nucleotides are TGCAGTGCTAGGGGCGAGCTAGGGGAGACCCAGTACTTC. It is translated as CSARGELGETQYF.

As regards this clonotype: A read error may account for a junction end that differs from germline. The chain employs TRBV6-6 and TRBJ2-3; D not resolved. CDR3 size: 15 residues. Germline V gives CDR1 MNHNY, CDR2 SVGAGI (reference sequence). CDR3 in DNA: TGCGCCAGCAGCCTAGACGGCGCCTGTTTGGATACGCAGTATTTT. Amino acids: CASSLDGACLDTQYF.

V and J are TRBV12-3 or TRBV12-4 and TRBJ1-3; no firm D call. Between the trimmed V and J ends, which lost 5 bases and 2 bases, there was a span of 7 bases. The CDR3 is made up of 13 amino acids. The CDR3 DNA reads TGTGCCAGCAGTCCGTGGGCTGGAAACACCATATATTTT. Encoded protein: CASSPWAGNTIYF.

The chain is built from TRBV20-1 and TRBJ1-6; TRBD1 aligns across 7 bases. With 2 bases clipped from V and 10 bases from J, the junction kept 8 bases outside the gene matches. Germline assignment: CDR1 DFQATT and CDR2 SNEGSKA (reference sequence). The CDR3 sequence is 14 residues long. CDR3 protein: CSARSTGAGSPLHF. The CDR3 nucleotides read TGCAGTGCTAGATCAACAGGGGCAGGATCACCCCTCCACTTT.

This clonotype was picked up a small number of times. The CDR3 sequence is CASSLVASGPAVDEQYF. The CDR3 bases are TGTGCCAGCAGCTTAGTAGCTAGCGGCCCTGCGGTCGACGAGCAGTACTTC. V and J are TRBV11-2 and TRBJ2-7; 7 nucleotides line up with TRBD2. The germline gives CDR1 SGHAT, CDR2 FQNNGV. The trim removed 1 base at V and 5 bases at J, leaving 14 bases unmatched. There are 17 residues in the CDR3.

Points on this clonotype: Since the CDR3 does not end with the conserved phenylalanine or tryptophan, this likely comes from a read error. V usage is TRBV7-9 and J usage is TRBJ2-1; D remains ambiguous. Looked up from germline, CDR1 is SEHNR and CDR2 is FQNEAQ (reference sequence). Trimming left V 2 bases short and J 7 bases short, with 6 bases between. The CDR3 has 12 amino acids. DNA of the CDR3: TGTGCCAGCAGCTTAAATGGGAATGAGCAGTTCTGC. Its translation is CASSLNGNEQFC.

The rearrangement joins TRBV4-2 to TRBJ2-5, with D maybe TRBD1 (6 bases). The end of the DNA aligns better with TRBJ2-7, so the J call may be wrong. The CDR3 has 16 residues. The V gene's germline CDR1 is LGHNA and CDR2 YNFKEQ. CDR3 nucleotide sequence: TGTGCCAGCAGCCAAGAAAGGACAGATACAACCTACGAGCAGTACTTC. Its translation is CASSQERTDTTYEQYF.